The clone carrying this TCR beta chain was picked up one time. Given a much more abundant clone one base away, this may be a read error. It was with a sample-barcoded 5' primer and a J-beta primer mix that a second PCR of roughly 7 to 12 cycles was run. Each CDR3 protein is one row after TCRdb ran MiXCR on the 5' RACE reads. The sample holds around 1.5 million distinct CDR3 sequences, 42% seen once. The sample is drawn from a study of blood T cells in healthy people across ages. Between the trimmed V and J ends, which lost 7 bases and 4 bases, there was a span of 15 bases. The CDR3 contains 14 residues.

This chain links TRBV12-3 or TRBV12-4 with TRBJ2-3; D gene unclear. The source material was blood. The source is a woman aged 18-29 years in good health. For the CDR3, the DNA is TGTGCCAGCACCGGTAGGGCTGGCGCAGATACGCAGTATTTT. Protein sequence: CASTGRAGADTQYF.